These T cell receptor beta chains were read from a single sample in a study of T-cell reconstitution after alpha-beta-depleted transplantation in children. A single record per CDR3 protein comes from TCRdb applying MiXCR to the PCR reads. The data hold a few hundred thousand distinct CDR3 sequences, with nearly 8% observed a single time. Here the sequenced sample was peripheral blood, taken 360 days after TCRalphabeta/CD19-depleted stem cell transplant. The receptors come from a female patient between 2 and 15 years old who had a stem cell transplant for Fanconi anemia, so the T cells may come from the graft donor. CDR3s include the opening cysteine and the closing phenylalanine or tryptophan. The order of the fields is D gene, clone size, J gene, V gene, CDR3 DNA, CDR3 protein. A D gene is named only where the DNA matches it firmly. The size of a clone is reported for some rows only, either as once, few or many, or as a class for expanded clones.

>TRBD1|many|TRBJ2-3|TRBV24-1
TGTGCCACCAGTGATCTGGGACAGGGTCTAGCGGCAGATACGCAGTATTTT
CATSDLGQGLAADTQYF
>TRBD2|many|TRBJ2-3|TRBV5-6
TGTGCCAGCAGCTTGAAACTAGCGGAGAGCACAGATACGCAGTATTTT
CASSLKLAESTDTQYF
>-|many|TRBJ1-5|TRBV20-1
TGCAGTGCCGGAGGGGGAGCAAATAGCAATCAGCCCCAGCATTTT
CSAGGGANSNQPQHF
>-|-|TRBJ1-1|TRBV20-1
TGCAGTGCTAGAGATTTTAACGGCGGCACTGAAGCTTTCTTT
CSARDFNGGTEAFF
>-|many|TRBJ2-3|TRBV12-3/TRBV12-4
TGTGCCAGCAGTTTGAGCCGGGGGACGCAGTATTTT
CASSLSRGTQYF
>-|many|TRBJ1-2|TRBV28
TGTGCCAGCAGTTTATACATCCGGGGGCCATACACCTTC
CASSLYIRGPYTF
>-|many|TRBJ1-1|TRBV20-1
TGCAGTGCTAAGAACACTGAAGCTTTCTTT
CSAKNTEAFF
>TRBD2|many|TRBJ2-2|TRBV12-3/TRBV12-4
TGTGCCAGCAGTCCCCTAGCCGTGGGGGGGGTGACCGGGGAGCTGTTTTTT
CASSPLAVGGVTGELFF
>-|many|TRBJ1-1|TRBV7-9
TGTGCCAGCAGCTTAGTCGGGACGGACACTGAAGCTTTCTTT
CASSLVGTDTEAFF
>-|many|TRBJ1-2|TRBV5-5
TGTGCCAGCAGCTTCATGCAGAGGGGAAACTATGGCTACACCTTC
CASSFMQRGNYGYTF
>TRBD2|many|TRBJ2-5|TRBV4-2
TGTGCCAGCAGCCTTCCCCTGGACTTATTAGAGACGACTAGCGGGGAGGGGGAGACCCAGTACTTC
CASSLPLDLLETTSGEGETQYF
>-|many|TRBJ2-2|TRBV5-1
TGCGCCAGCACTGGACTAACGAACACCGGGGAGCTGTTTTTT
CASTGLTNTGELFF
>TRBD1|-|TRBJ2-4|TRBV6-1
TGTGCCAGCAGTGATTGGGACAGGGGGGAAAACATTCAGTACTTC
CASSDWDRGENIQYF
>TRBD1|many|TRBJ2-2|TRBV5-1
TGCGCCAGCAGCTTACGGACAGGGGACACCGGGGAGCTGTTTTTT
CASSLRTGDTGELFF
>-|many|TRBJ1-5|TRBV6-5
TGTGCCAGCAGTTTTCGCGGGGCACAGCCCCAGCATTTT
CASSFRGAQPQHF
>-|many|TRBJ2-2|TRBV10-1
TGCGCCAGCAGCAATGCCGGGGAGCTGTTTTTT
CASSNAGELFF
>-|many|TRBJ2-1|TRBV20-1
TGCAGTGCTAGTATCTGGTTTGAGCAGTTCTTC
CSASIWFEQFF
>-|-|TRBJ1-1|TRBV18
TGTGCCAGCTCCCTTACTGAGGGGGATACTGAAGCTTTCTTT
CASSLTEGDTEAFF
>TRBD2|few|TRBJ2-1|TRBV18
TGTGCCAGCTCACCACGGTCAAGCGGGGGGGTAATCGTCAATGAGCAGTTCTTC
CASSPRSSGGVIVNEQFF
>-|-|TRBJ1-5|TRBV3-1
TGTGCCAGCAGCCCAGGGCCCACGGGTTGGAGCAATCAGCCCCAGCATTTT
CASSPGPTGWSNQPQHF
>TRBD2|many|TRBJ2-2|TRBV12-3/TRBV12-4
TGTGCCAGCAGTCCGCCGGGACTAGCGGGACCTCGGGCGAACACCGGGGAGCTGTTTTTT
CASSPPGLAGPRANTGELFF
>-|many|TRBJ1-6|TRBV7-9
TGTGCCAGCAGCTTCCAGGGAAGAAATTCACCCCTCCACTTT
CASSFQGRNSPLHF
>-|many|TRBJ1-6|TRBV9
TGTGCCAGCAGCGCCCCCCCGCCCTCACCCCTCCACTTT
CASSAPPPSPLHF
>-|many|TRBJ1-1|TRBV7-8
TGTGCCAGCAGCTTAGAGGTGAGGGGCACTGAAGCTTTCTTT
CASSLEVRGTEAFF
>-|few|TRBJ1-2|TRBV6-6
TGTGCCAGCAGTGACGGGGGGCAAGGCTACACCTTC
CASSDGGQGYTF
>-|few|TRBJ2-5|TRBV6-5
TGTGCCAGCAGATATCCTAACCCTGGACAGCTCCAAGAGACCCAGTACTTC
CASRYPNPGQLQETQYF
>TRBD1|-|TRBJ2-4|TRBV28
TGTGCCATGGGCCCCGGGACAGGGCTAAACATTCAGTACTTC
CAMGPGTGLNIQYF
>-|few|TRBJ1-1|TRBV28
TGTGCCAGCACTTCCGGGGGCGCTGAAGCTTTCTTT
CASTSGGAEAFF
>TRBD1|many|TRBJ1-1|TRBV29-1
TGCAGCGTTGCAGGGGGGCCTAACACTGAAGCTTTCTTT
CSVAGGPNTEAFF
>-|-|TRBJ1-6|TRBV2
TGTGCCTCTTACTCCTATAATTCACCCCTCCACTTT
CASYSYNSPLHF
>-|-|TRBJ1-2|TRBV7-8
TGTGCCAGCAGCTTAGTCGGTACGAACTATGGCTACACCTTC
CASSLVGTNYGYTF
>-|-|TRBJ2-7|TRBV5-1
TGCGCCAGCAGCGGGCTCGGGGACGAGCAGTACTTC
CASSGLGDEQYF
>-|many|TRBJ2-1|TRBV4-2
TGTGCCAGCAGCCAAGAGCTTAGCGGAGGGGGCAATGAGCAGTTCTTC
CASSQELSGGGNEQFF
>-|many|TRBJ2-1|TRBV6-5
TGTGCCAGCAGTTGGGACGGCGAGCAGTTCTTC
CASSWDGEQFF
>-|-|TRBJ1-2|TRBV28
TGTGCCAGTAACCTGGAGGGACTCCTCAGGGGCTACACCTTC
CASNLEGLLRGYTF
>-|-|TRBJ1-5|TRBV27
TGTGCCAGCAGTCCCCTCGCAGCCAATCAGCCCCAGCATTTT
CASSPLAANQPQHF
>-|many|TRBJ2-7|TRBV11-3
TGTGCCAGCAGCGTATCCGGCTCCTACGAGCAGTACTTC
CASSVSGSYEQYF